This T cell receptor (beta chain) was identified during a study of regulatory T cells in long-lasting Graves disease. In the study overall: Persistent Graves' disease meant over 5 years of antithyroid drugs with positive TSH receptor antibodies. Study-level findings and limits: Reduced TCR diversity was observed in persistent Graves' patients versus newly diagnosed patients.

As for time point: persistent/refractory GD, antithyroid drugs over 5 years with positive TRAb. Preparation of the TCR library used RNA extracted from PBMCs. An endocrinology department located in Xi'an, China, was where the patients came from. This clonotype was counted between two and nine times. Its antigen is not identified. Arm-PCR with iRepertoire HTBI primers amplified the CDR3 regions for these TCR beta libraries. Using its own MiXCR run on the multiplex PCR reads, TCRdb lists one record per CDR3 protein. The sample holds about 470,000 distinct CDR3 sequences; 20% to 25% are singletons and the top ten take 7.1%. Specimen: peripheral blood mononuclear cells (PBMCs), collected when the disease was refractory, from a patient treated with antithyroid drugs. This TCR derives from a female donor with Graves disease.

The DNA of the CDR3 is TGTGCCGCAACAGGAATCGACACTGAAGCTTTCTTT. Protein: CAATGIDTEAFF. The chain uses TRBV10-3 and TRBJ1-1, with a weak D call TRBD1 (5 bases). Germline V CDR1 and CDR2: ENHRY, SYGVKD. The length of the CDR3 is 12 residues. V lost 11 bases, J lost 3 bases, and 13 bases lay in between.